This T cell receptor beta chain originates from a study of PD-1 blockade in classical Hodgkin lymphoma. Study observations and caveats: Lower baseline TCR diversity was reported for newly diagnosed patients than for healthy donors.

The V end lost 1 base, the J end lost 2 bases, and 8 bases lay between the germline ends. CDR1 is SEHNR and CDR2 is FQNEAQ in the germline V gene (reference sequence). This CDR3 comprises 14 residues. Using immunoSEQ multiplex PCR, the repertoire was profiled, and TCRdb retains in-frame clones only, with some absent. The table has about 30,000 clones, about 88% seen once. Turning to this clone: Its antigen is not identified.

Stated time point: cycle 4 day 1 (C4D1), after less than 7 weeks of nivolumab. The patients all showed relapse after autologous stem cell transplantation, while their brentuximab vedotin exposure varied. Out of thawed PBMCs, magnetic negative selection purified CD4+ T cells. The gene calls are TRBV7-9 and TRBJ1-1; D is unclear. This TCR was recovered from a human donor with classical Hodgkin lymphoma. The sequences come from CD4+ T cells from blood, collected before the fourth cycle of nivolumab. The CDR3 nucleotides read TGTGCCAGCAGCTTAGACTTGGGAAACACTGAAGCTTTCTTT. Its translation: CASSLDLGNTEAFF. Variable domain in full (rest from reference TRBV7-9 and TRBJ1-1): DTGVSQNPRHKITKRGQNVTFRCDPISEHNRLYWYRQTLGQGPEFLTYFQNEAQLEKSRLLSDRFSAERPKGSFSTLEIQRTEQGDSAMYLCASSLDLGNTEAFFGQGTRLTVV.